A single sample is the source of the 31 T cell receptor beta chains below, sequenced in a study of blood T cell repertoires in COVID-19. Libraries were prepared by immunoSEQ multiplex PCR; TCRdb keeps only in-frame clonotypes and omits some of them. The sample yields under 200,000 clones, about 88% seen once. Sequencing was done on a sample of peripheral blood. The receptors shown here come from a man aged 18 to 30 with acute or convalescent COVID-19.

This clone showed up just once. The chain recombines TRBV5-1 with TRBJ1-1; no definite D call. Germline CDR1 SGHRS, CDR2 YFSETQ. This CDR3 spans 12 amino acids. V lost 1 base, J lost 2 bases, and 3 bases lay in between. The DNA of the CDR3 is TGCGCCAGCAGCTTGTCAAACACTGAAGCTTTCTTT. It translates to CASSLSNTEAFF.

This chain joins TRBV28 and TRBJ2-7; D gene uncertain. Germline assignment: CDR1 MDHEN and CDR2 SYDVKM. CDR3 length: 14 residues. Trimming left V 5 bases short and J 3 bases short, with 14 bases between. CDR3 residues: CASSQRSADYEQYV. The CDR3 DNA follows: TGTGCCAGCAGTCAACGGAGCGCTGACTACGAGCAGTACGTC.

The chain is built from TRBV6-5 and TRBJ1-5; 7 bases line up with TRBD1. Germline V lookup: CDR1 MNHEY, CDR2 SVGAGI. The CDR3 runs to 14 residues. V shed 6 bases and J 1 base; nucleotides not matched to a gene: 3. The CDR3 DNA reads TGTGCCAGCAGCTTACAGGGGAGCAATCAGCCCCAGCATTTT. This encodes CASSLQGSNQPQHF.

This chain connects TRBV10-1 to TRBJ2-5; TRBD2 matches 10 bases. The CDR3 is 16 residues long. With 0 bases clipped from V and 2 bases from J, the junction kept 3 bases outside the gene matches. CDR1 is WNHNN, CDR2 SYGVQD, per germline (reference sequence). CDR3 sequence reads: CASSESASGGQETQYF. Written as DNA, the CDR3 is TGCGCCAGCAGTGAGTCGGCTAGCGGGGGACAAGAGACCCAGTACTTC.

The CDR3 reads CASVGAFF. In DNA, the CDR3 is TGTGCCAGCGTCGGGGCTTTCTTT. This sequence joins TRBV25-1 and TRBJ1-1; D gene uncertain. V dropped 8 bases and J dropped 11 bases, with 6 bases sitting between them. In germline, CDR1 is MGHDK, CDR2 SYGVNS. CDR3 length equals 8 residues.

As DNA, the CDR3 is TGTGCCAGCAGTGAGTGGGCGTACGGCTACACCTTC. This translates into CASSEWAYGYTF. The J gene is TRBJ1-2, the V gene TRBV6-1; unclear D gene. The V gene lost 3 bases and the J gene lost 8 bases, with 10 bases spanning the gap. Germline lookup yields CDR1 MNHNS and CDR2 SASEGT. The CDR3 length is 12 residues.

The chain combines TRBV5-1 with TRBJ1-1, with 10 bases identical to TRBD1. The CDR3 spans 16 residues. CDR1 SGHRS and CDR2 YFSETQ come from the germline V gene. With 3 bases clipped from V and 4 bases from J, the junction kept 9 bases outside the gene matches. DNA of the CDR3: TGCGCCAGCAGCTCAGGGGACAGGGGAGTTCGCACTGAAGCTTTCTTT. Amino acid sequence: CASSSGDRGVRTEAFF. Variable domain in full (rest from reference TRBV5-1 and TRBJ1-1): KAGVTQTPRYLIKTRGQQVTLSCSPISGHRSVSWYQQTPGQGLQFLFEYFSETQRNKGNFPGRFSGRQFSNSRSEMNVSTLELGDSALYLCASSSGDRGVRTEAFFGQGTRLTVV.

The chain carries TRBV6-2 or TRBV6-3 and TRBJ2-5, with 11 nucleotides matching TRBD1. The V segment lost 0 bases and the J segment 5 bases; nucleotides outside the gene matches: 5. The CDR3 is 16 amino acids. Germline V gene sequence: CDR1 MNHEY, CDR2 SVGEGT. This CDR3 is CASSYSWTGGAETQYF. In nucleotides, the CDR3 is TGTGCCAGCAGTTACTCCTGGACAGGGGGCGCGGAGACCCAGTACTTC.

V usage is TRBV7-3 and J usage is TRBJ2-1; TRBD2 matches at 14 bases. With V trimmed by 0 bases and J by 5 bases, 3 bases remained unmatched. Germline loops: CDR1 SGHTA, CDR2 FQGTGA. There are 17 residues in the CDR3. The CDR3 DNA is TGTGCCAGCAGCTTAACGACGGGACTAGCGGGGGACAATGAGCAGTTCTTC. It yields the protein CASSLTTGLAGDNEQFF.

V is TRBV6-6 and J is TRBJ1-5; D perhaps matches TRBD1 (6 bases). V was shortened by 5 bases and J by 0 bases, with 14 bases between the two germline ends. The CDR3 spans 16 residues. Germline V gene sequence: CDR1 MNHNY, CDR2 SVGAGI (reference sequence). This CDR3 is CASSPQGTYSNQPQHF. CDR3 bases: TGTGCCAGCAGTCCTCAGGGGACCTATAGCAATCAGCCCCAGCATTTT.

CDR3 DNA sequence: TGCGCCAGCAGCCAAGATTGGGCTGGAGGCAGGGGGCGGCCGTGGATCTACAATGAGCAGTTCTTC. Protein product: CASSQDWAGGRGRPWIYNEQFF. The V gene is TRBV4-1, the J gene TRBJ2-1, with TRBD1 matching 8 bases. Germline-derived CDR1 and CDR2 are MGHRA and YSYEKL. The trim removed 0 bases at V and 3 bases at J, leaving 22 bases unmatched. The CDR3 is made up of 22 amino acids.

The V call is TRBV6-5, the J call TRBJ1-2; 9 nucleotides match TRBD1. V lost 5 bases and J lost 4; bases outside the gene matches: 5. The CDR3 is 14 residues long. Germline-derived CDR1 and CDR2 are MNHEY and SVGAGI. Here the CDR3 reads CASSRTGGTYGYTF. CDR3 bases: TGTGCCAGCAGTCGAACAGGGGGCACCTATGGCTACACCTTC.

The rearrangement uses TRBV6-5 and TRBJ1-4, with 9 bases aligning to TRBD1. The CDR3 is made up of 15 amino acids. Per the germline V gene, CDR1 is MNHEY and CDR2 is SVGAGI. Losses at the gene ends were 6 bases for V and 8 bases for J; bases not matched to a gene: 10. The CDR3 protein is CASRKTGGVGEKLFF. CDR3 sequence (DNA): TGTGCCAGCAGGAAAACAGGGGGCGTAGGAGAAAAACTGTTTTTT.

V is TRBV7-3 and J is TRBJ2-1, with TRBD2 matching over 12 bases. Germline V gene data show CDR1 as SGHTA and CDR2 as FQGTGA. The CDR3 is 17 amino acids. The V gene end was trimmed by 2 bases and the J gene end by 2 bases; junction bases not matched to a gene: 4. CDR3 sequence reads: CASSLAASGGAYNEQFF. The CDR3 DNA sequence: TGTGCCAGCAGCTTAGCCGCTAGCGGGGGGGCCTACAATGAGCAGTTCTTC.

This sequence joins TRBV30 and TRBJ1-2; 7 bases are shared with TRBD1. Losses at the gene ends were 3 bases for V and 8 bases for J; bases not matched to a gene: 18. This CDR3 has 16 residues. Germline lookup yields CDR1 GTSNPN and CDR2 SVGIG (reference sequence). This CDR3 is CAWSVLQGIITRGYTF. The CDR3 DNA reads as TGTGCCTGGAGCGTCCTACAGGGGATCATAACGAGGGGCTACACCTTC.

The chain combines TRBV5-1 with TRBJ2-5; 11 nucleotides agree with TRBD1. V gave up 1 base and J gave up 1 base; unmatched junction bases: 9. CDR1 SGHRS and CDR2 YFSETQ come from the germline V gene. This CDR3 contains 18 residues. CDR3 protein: CASSLTAGTGGSQETQYF. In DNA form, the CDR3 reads TGCGCCAGCAGCTTGACAGCCGGGACAGGGGGGTCCCAAGAGACCCAGTACTTC. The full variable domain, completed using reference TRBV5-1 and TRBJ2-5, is KAGVTQTPRYLIKTRGQQVTLSCSPISGHRSVSWYQQTPGQGLQFLFEYFSETQRNKGNFPGRFSGRQFSNSRSEMNVSTLELGDSALYLCASSLTAGTGGSQETQYFGPGTRLLVL.

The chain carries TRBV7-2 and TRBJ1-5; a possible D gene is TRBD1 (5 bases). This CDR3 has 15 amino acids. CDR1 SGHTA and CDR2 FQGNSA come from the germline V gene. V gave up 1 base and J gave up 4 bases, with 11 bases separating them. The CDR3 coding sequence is TGTGCCAGCAGCTTAGGGAGTAGGGGAAATCAGCCCCAGCATTTT. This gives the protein CASSLGSRGNQPQHF.

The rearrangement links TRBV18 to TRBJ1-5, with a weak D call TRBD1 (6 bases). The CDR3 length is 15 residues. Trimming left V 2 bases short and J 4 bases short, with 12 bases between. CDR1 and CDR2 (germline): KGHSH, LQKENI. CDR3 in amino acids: CASSPVGAQNQPQHF. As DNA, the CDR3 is TGTGCCAGCTCACCAGTGGGGGCGCAAAATCAGCCCCAGCATTTT.

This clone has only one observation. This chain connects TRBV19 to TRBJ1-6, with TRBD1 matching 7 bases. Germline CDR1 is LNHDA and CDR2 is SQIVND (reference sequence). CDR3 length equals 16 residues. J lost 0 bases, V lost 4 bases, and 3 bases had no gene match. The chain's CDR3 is CASSRQGSSYNSPLHF. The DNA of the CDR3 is TGTGCCAGTAGTAGACAGGGCAGCTCCTATAATTCACCCCTCCACTTT.

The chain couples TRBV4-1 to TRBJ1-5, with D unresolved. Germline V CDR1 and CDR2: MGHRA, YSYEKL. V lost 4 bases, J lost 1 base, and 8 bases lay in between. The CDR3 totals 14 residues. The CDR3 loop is CASSLVSSNQPQHF. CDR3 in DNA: TGCGCCAGCAGCCTCGTTAGCAGCAATCAGCCCCAGCATTTT.

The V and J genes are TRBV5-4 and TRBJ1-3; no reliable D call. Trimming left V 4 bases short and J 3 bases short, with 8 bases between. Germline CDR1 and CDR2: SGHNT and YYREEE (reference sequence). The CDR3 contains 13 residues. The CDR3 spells CASSRDVGNTIYF. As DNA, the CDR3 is TGTGCCAGCAGCCGGGATGTTGGAAACACCATATATTTT.

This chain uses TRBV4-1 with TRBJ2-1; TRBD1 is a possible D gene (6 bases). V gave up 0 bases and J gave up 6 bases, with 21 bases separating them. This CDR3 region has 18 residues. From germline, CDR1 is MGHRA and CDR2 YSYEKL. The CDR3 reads CASSQEGGAGVGGNEQFF. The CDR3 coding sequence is TGCGCCAGCAGCCAAGAAGGTGGCGCAGGGGTGGGTGGCAATGAGCAGTTCTTC.

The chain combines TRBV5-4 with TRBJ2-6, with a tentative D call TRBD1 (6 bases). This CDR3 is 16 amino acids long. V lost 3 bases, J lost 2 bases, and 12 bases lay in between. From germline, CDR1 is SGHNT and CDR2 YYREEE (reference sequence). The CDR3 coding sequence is TGTGCCAGCAGCTCCTCACAGGGTGCTGGGGCCAACGTCCTGACTTTC. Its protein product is CASSSSQGAGANVLTF.

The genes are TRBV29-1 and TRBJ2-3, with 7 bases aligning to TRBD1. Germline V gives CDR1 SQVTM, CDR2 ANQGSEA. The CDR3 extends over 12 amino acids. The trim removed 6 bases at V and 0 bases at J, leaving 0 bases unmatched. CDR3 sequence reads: CSVGQSTDTQYF. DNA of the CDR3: TGCAGCGTGGGACAGAGCACAGATACGCAGTATTTT.

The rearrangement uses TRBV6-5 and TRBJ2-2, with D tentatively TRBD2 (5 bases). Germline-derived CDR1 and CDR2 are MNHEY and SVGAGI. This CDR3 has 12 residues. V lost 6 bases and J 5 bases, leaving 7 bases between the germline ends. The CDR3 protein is CASRKRTGELFF. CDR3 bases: TGTGCCAGCAGGAAGCGGACCGGGGAGCTGTTTTTT.

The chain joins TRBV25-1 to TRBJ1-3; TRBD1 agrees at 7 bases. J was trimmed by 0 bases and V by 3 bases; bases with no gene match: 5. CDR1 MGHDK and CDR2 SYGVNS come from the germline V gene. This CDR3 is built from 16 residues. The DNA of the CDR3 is TGTGCCAGCAGTGACCCCAGGACAGGCTCTGGAAACACCATATATTTT. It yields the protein CASSDPRTGSGNTIYF.

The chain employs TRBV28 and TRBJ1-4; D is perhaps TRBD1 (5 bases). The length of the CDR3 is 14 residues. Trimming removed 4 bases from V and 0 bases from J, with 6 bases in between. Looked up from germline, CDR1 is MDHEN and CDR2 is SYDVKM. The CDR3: CASSWGATNEKLFF. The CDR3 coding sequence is TGTGCCAGCAGTTGGGGGGCAACTAATGAAAAACTGTTTTTT.

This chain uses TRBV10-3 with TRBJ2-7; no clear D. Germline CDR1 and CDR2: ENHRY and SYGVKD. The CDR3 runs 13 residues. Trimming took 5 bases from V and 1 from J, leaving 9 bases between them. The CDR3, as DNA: TGTGCCATCAGTCGGTCTAGATCCTACGAGCAGTACTTC. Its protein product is CAISRSRSYEQYF.

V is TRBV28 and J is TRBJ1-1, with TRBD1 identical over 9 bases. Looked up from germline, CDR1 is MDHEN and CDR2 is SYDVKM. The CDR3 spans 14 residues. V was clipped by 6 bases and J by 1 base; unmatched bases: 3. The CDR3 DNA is TGTGCCAGCAGATGGGACAGGGCGAACACTGAAGCTTTCTTT. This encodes CASRWDRANTEAFF.

CDR3 in DNA: TGTGCCAGCAGCTTAGGGCAGGGAAGTGGCTACACCTTC. This encodes CASSLGQGSGYTF. The chain links TRBV11-2 to TRBJ1-2, with D perhaps matching TRBD1 (5 bases). This CDR3 spans 13 amino acids. V was trimmed by 1 base and J by 7 bases, leaving 10 bases between them. The germline gives CDR1 SGHAT, CDR2 FQNNGV.

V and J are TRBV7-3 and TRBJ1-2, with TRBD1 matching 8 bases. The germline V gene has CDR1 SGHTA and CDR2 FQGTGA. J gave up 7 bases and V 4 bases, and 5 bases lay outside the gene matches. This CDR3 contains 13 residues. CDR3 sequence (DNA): TGTGCCAGCAGCTATGGACAGGGCCTTGGCTACACCTTC. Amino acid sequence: CASSYGQGLGYTF. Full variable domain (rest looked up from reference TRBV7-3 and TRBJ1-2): GAGVSQTPSNKVTEKGKYVELRCDPISGHTALYWYRQSLGQGPEFLIYFQGTGAADDSGLPNDRFFAVRPEGSVSTLKIQRTERGDSAVYLCASSYGQGLGYTFGSGTRLTVV.